These 11 T cell receptor beta chains were sequenced from one sample in a study of T cell changes during pregnancy in multiple sclerosis. Clones were read by immunoSEQ multiplex PCR, and TCRdb kept only the in-frame ones, dropping some. The profile covers about 75,000 clones, with 94% appearing a single time and less than 0.15% taken by the ten largest. The sequenced sample was CD4+ T cells from peripheral blood mononuclear cells, obtained after pregnancy. The receptors derive from a female donor with multiple sclerosis, enrolled in a pregnancy study.

The J gene is TRBJ2-7, the V gene TRBV27, with 12 positions matching TRBD2. This CDR3 spans 20 amino acids. CDR1 is MNHEY, CDR2 SMNVEV, per germline (reference sequence). The V and J ends lost 3 bases and 1 base, in that order; junction bases with no gene match: 16. This CDR3 reads CASSFRGAGLAGGGSYEQYF. The CDR3 DNA is TGTGCCAGCAGTTTTCGGGGGGCAGGGCTAGCGGGAGGGGGGTCCTACGAGCAGTACTTC.

The chain has TRBV25-1 and TRBJ2-1, with 7 bases identical to TRBD2. V gave up 3 bases and J gave up 2 bases; unmatched junction bases: 7. CDR3 length: 16 amino acids. Germline lookup yields CDR1 MGHDK and CDR2 SYGVNS. CDR3 sequence (DNA): TGTGCCAGCAGTGAGTCGGGAGGCACCGCCTACAATGAGCAGTTCTTC. This codes for CASSESGGTAYNEQFF.

The gene calls are TRBV6-5 and TRBJ2-5; tentatively, D is TRBD2 (5 bases). Germline V gene data show CDR1 as MNHEY and CDR2 as SVGAGI. CDR3 size: 14 residues. V was pared by 0 bases and J by 4 bases, with 9 bases between. CDR3 coding DNA: TGTGCCAGCAGTTACTCGATAGGAGGAGAGACCCAGTACTTC. It encodes CASSYSIGGETQYF.

The chain recombines TRBV7-8 with TRBJ2-3, with 8 bases matching TRBD1. The V gene end was trimmed by 6 bases and the J gene end by 3 bases; junction bases not matched to a gene: 11. The germline CDR1 and CDR2 sequences are SGHVS and FQNEAQ. The length of the CDR3 is 16 residues. The CDR3, as DNA: TGTGCCAGCAGTACCACCCGGGACAGGTTGACAGATACGCAGTATTTT. Translating gives CASSTTRDRLTDTQYF.

The rearrangement joins TRBV5-1 to TRBJ2-7; D is ambiguous. The length of the CDR3 is 13 residues. V shed 2 bases and J shed 3 bases, with 9 bases lying between them. Germline CDR1 reads SGHRS; CDR2 reads YFSETQ. This CDR3 is CASSFPGSYEQYF. CDR3 sequence (DNA): TGCGCCAGCAGCTTTCCAGGTAGCTACGAGCAGTACTTC.

The gene calls are TRBV5-1 and TRBJ2-3, with a possible D match to TRBD2 (7 bases). Trimming stripped 2 bases from V and 1 base from J, with 11 bases between. This CDR3 is built from 15 residues. CDR1 is SGHRS, CDR2 YFSETQ, per germline. CDR3 protein: CASSLGGARTDTQYF. As DNA, the CDR3 is TGCGCCAGCAGCTTAGGGGGGGCACGCACAGATACGCAGTATTTT. Filled out from reference TRBV5-1 and TRBJ2-3, the complete variable domain reads KAGVTQTPRYLIKTRGQQVTLSCSPISGHRSVSWYQQTPGQGLQFLFEYFSETQRNKGNFPGRFSGRQFSNSRSEMNVSTLELGDSALYLCASSLGGARTDTQYFGPGTRLTVL.

The chain links TRBV5-1 to TRBJ2-1, with 9 bases lining up with TRBD2. The CDR3 extends over 15 amino acids. The V and J ends lost 0 bases and 6 bases, in that order; junction bases with no gene match: 4. Germline V gene data show CDR1 as SGHRS and CDR2 as YFSETQ. CDR3 bases: TGCGCCAGCAGCTTGGCAGCTAGCGGGACCAATGAGCAGTTCTTC. Protein product: CASSLAASGTNEQFF.

V and J are TRBV6-6 and TRBJ1-4; TRBD1 agrees at 7 bases. V shed 6 bases, J shed 8 bases, and the junction held 12 bases outside the gene matches. The CDR3 extends over 15 amino acids. Per germline, CDR1 MNHNY and CDR2 SVGAGI (reference sequence). Here the CDR3 DNA reads TGTGCCAGCAGCACGGGTAGGGGGCTCATGGAAAAACTGTTTTTT. Amino acids: CASSTGRGLMEKLFF.

The V call is TRBV21-1, the J call TRBJ2-7; the DNA was not compared with TRBD1, the D call given in the table. TRBV21-1 is listed as a pseudogene. CDR3 size: 19 residues. The CDR3 coding sequence is TGTGCCAGCAGGGGGGCCTTCAGGGTGTGGGGCCTTAACCCTAGGGAGCAGTACTTC. Translating gives CASRGAFRVWGLNPREQYF.

V gene TRBV27 combines with J gene TRBJ2-3; 13 nucleotides align to TRBD2. Germline CDR1 reads MNHEY; CDR2 reads SMNVEV (reference sequence). The V and J ends lost 8 bases and 2 bases, in that order; junction bases with no gene match: 4. The CDR3 consists of 15 residues. The CDR3 DNA reads as TGTGCCAGCCAACTAGCGGGAGGGCCCACAGATACGCAGTATTTT. It encodes CASQLAGGPTDTQYF.

The chain uses TRBV28 and TRBJ2-5; 7 positions match TRBD2. This CDR3 contains 16 residues. The junction had 9 bases not matched to a gene; V was cut back by 5 bases and J by 0 bases. Germline V CDR1 and CDR2: MDHEN, SYDVKM. Written as DNA, the CDR3 is TGTGCCAGCAGTGTAATAGCGGGCCTGTACCAAGAGACCCAGTACTTC. Translating gives CASSVIAGLYQETQYF.